The following is a TCR beta chain sequence with its context. The CDR3 runs to 16 residues. Trimming removed 2 bases from V and 4 bases from J, with 15 bases in between. Germline V gives CDR1 KGHSH, CDR2 LQKENI. This sample is part of a study of blood T cells in healthy people across ages. The second PCR ran about 6 to 12 cycles with a sample-barcoded 5' primer and J-beta primers. A single record per CDR3 protein comes from TCRdb applying MiXCR to the 5' RACE reads. The sample lists approximately 850,000 distinct CDR3 sequences, around 42% occurring once. The V gene is TRBV18, the J gene TRBJ1-5; D is perhaps TRBD1 (5 bases). This clonotype was obtained from a man in his sixties in good health. Material: blood. The CDR3 DNA is TGTGCCAGCTCACCAACGGGGCGGGGGTCTAATCAGCCCCAGCATTTT. Protein: CASSPTGRGSNQPQHF.